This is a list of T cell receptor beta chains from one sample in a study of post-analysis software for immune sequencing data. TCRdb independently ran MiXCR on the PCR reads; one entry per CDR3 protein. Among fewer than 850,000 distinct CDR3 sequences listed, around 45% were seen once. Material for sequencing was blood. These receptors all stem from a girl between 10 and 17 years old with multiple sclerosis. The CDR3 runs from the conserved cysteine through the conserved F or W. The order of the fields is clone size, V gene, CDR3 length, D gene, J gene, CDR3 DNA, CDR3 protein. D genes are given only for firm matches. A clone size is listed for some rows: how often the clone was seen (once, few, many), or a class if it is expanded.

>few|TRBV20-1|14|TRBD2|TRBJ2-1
TGCAGTTCTACAGGACTAGCGGGAGACAATGAGCAGTTCTTC
CSSTGLAGDNEQFF
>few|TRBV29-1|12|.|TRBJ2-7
TGCAGCGTTGCCCTAAACAGCTACGAGCAGTACTTC
CSVALNSYEQYF
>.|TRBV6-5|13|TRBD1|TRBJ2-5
TGTGCCAGCAGTAAACAGGGGTTGGGGACCCAGTATTTC
CASSKQGLGTQYF
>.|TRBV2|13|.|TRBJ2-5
TGTGCCAGCTATCCCGGGAAACAAGAGACCCAGTACTTC
CASYPGKQETQYF
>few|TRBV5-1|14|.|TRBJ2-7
TGCGCCAGCAGCTTGGACCCGGTGATCTACGAGCAGTACTTC
CASSLDPVIYEQYF
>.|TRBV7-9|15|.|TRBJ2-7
TGTGCCAGCAGCTCCCCCTCCGGGATCTCCTACGAGCAGTACTTC
CASSSPSGISYEQYF
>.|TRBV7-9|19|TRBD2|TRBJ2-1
TGTGCCAGCAGCCCACAGCTAGCGGGAGACCCCTGGACCTACAATGAGCAGTTCTTC
CASSPQLAGDPWTYNEQFF
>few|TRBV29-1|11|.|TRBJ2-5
TGCAGCGTTCCTGGGAGTGGGGAGCAGTACTTC
CSVPGSGEQYF
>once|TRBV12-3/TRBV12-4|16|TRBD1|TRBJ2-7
TGTGCCAGCAGTCTCCCCGGACAGGGGGAATGGTACGAGCAGTACTTC
CASSLPGQGEWYEQYF
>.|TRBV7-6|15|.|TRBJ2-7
TGTGCCAGCAGCCCCGAAAGGGGCAGGGGCCACGAGCAGTACTTC
CASSPERGRGHEQYF
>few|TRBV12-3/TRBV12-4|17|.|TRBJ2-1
TGTGCCAGCAGTTTAGCAGGGGAGACAGTGATTTACAATGAGCAGTTCTTC
CASSLAGETVIYNEQFF
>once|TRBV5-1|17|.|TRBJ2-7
TGCGCCAGCAGCTTGGCCGGGGCTAGCGACCAATCGGGCGAGCAGTACTTC
CASSLAGASDQSGEQYF
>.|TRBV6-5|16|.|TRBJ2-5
TGTGCCAGCAGTTACGGGGACACCGGATACCAAGAGACCCAGTACTTC
CASSYGDTGYQETQYF
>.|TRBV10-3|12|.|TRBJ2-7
TGTGCCATCAGTGAGGACTTCTACGAGCAGTACTTC
CAISEDFYEQYF
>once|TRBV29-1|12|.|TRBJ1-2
TGCAGCGTGGACTATAAGGACTATGGCTACACCTTC
CSVDYKDYGYTF
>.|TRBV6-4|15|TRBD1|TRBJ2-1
TGTGCCAGCCCGAGAGGTAGGACAGGGGACCATGAGCAGTTCTTC
CASPRGRTGDHEQFF
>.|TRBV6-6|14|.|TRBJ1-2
TGTGCCAGCAGTTACTATCGGGACAACTGTGGCTACACCTTC
CASSYYRDNCGYTF
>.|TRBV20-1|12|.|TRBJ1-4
TGCAGTGCGCTCGCAACTAATGAAAAACTGTTTTTT
CSALATNEKLFF
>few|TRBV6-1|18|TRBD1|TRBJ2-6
TGTGCCAGCAGCCAACAGGGGCGACGATACTCTGGGGCCAACGTCCTGACTTTC
CASSQQGRRYSGANVLTF
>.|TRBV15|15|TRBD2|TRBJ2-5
TGTGCCACCAGCAAAGGGAGGGGATCACGGGAGACCCAGTACTTC
CATSKGRGSRETQYF
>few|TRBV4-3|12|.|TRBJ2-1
TGCGCCAGCAGACAGGGTTATGGTGAGCAGTTCTTC
CASRQGYGEQFF
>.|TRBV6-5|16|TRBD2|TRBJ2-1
TGTGCCAGCAGTTACTCCGTCGGGAGGATACACAATGAGCAGTTCTTC
CASSYSVGRIHNEQFF
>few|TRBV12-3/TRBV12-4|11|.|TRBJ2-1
TGTGCCAGCAGCGCAGGGAGTGAGCAGTTCTTC
CASSAGSEQFF
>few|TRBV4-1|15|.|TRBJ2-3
TGCGCCAGCAGCCAGGGCGAGGTGGTCACAGATACGCAGTATTTT
CASSQGEVVTDTQYF
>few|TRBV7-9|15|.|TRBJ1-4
TGTGCCAGCAGCTCCAGCGCCCAGGGAAATGAAAAACTGTTTTTT
CASSSSAQGNEKLFF
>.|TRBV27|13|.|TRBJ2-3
TGTGCCAGCAGCCCCGGGGTGGTCGATACGCAGTATTTT
CASSPGVVDTQYF
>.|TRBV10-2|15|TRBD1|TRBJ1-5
TGCGCCGCTTGCGGGGGACAGGGCGGCAATCAGCCCCAGCATTTT
CAACGGQGGNQPQHF
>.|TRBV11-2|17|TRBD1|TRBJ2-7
TGTGCCAGCAGCTTAGATCAATTCAGGGGGCTTTCCTACGAGCAGTACTTC
CASSLDQFRGLSYEQYF
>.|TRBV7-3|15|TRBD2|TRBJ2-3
TGTGCCAGCAGCCCGACTAGCGGGGAGAGGCATACGCAGTATTTT
CASSPTSGERHTQYF
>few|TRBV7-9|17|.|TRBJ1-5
TGTGCCAGCAGCCAGGAGGGAGGGGTTTATTTTAGGCAGCCCCAGCATTTT
CASSQEGGVYFRQPQHF
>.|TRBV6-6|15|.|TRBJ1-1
TGTGCCAGTAAGCCGAGAGCACAGGCGAACACTGAAGCTTTCTTT
CASKPRAQANTEAFF
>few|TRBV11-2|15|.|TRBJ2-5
TGTGCCAGCAGTTTGACACTCCGACCCCAAGAGACCCAGTACTTC
CASSLTLRPQETQYF
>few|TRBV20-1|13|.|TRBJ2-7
TGCAGTGCTAGACCAGCGGCTACTAGCGAGCAGTACTTC
CSARPAATSEQYF
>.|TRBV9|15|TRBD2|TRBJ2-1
TGTGCCAGCAGCTCAGCGGGAGGGGTGTACAATGAGCAGTTCTTC
CASSSAGGVYNEQFF
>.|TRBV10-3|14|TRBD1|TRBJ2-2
TGTGCCATCCCAGGGGGCCAAGACACCGGGGAGCTGTTTTTT
CAIPGGQDTGELFF
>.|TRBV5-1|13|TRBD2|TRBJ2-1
TGCGCCACCAGTAGCGGGGCTAGGGAGACCCAGTTCTTC
CATSSGARETQFF
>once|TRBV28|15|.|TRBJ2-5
TGTGCCAGCAGTTTATCGGGCGGACCCCAGGGGACCCAGTACTTC
CASSLSGGPQGTQYF
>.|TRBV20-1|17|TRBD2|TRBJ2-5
TGCAGTGCTAGAGGCGAGGGTAGCGGGAGGGCCGGAGAGACCCAGTACTTC
CSARGEGSGRAGETQYF
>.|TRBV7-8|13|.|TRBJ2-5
TGTGCCAGCAGCTTAGCTCGTGGGGAGACCCAGTACTTC
CASSLARGETQYF
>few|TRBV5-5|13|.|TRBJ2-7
TGTGCCAGCATGGCCGGAACCTCCTACGAACAGTACTTC
CASMAGTSYEQYF